This entry lists 4 T cell receptor beta chains sequenced from one sample in a study of blood T cell repertoires in COVID-19. The repertoire was sequenced with immunoSEQ multiplex PCR; TCRdb's copy has only in-frame clones and lacks some. The table lists under 140,000 clones, over 75% of them singletons. The sample comprised peripheral blood. These receptors originate from an elderly woman with active or convalescent COVID-19.

The chain carries TRBV5-4 and TRBJ2-2; no reliable D call. The CDR3 has 15 amino acids. Trimming removed 0 bases at V and 0 bases at J, with 6 bases between. CDR1 is SGHNT and CDR2 is YYREEE in the germline V gene (reference sequence). CDR3 sequence reads: CASSLVATNTGELFF. DNA of the CDR3: TGTGCCAGCAGCTTGGTTGCGACGAACACCGGGGAGCTGTTTTTT.

The chain combines TRBV28 with TRBJ1-6; 8 bases fit TRBD1. Per the germline V gene, CDR1 is MDHEN and CDR2 is SYDVKM. Unmatched junction bases numbered 10, after V lost 4 bases and J lost 14 bases. CDR3 length equals 14 residues. CDR3 sequence reads: CASSSRWQGATLHF. In DNA, the CDR3 is TGTGCCAGCAGTTCTAGGTGGCAGGGGGCGACCCTCCACTTT.

The chain employs TRBV5-4 and TRBJ2-5, with TRBD1 identical over 9 bases. CDR1 is SGHNT and CDR2 is YYREEE in the germline V gene (reference sequence). The CDR3 is 16 amino acids. V lost 3 bases to trimming and J lost 5 bases; unmatched junction nucleotides: 11. The CDR3 region has the DNA TGTGCCAGCAGCTCAGGGAACAGGGGGCTATGGGAGACCCAGTACTTC. This encodes CASSSGNRGLWETQYF.

In this sample, this clone turned up a few times. The chain uses TRBV11-2 and TRBJ2-7; D possibly corresponds to TRBD1 (5 bases). V gave up 1 base and J gave up 0 bases, with 10 bases separating them. Germline V lookup: CDR1 SGHAT, CDR2 FQNNGV. The CDR3 is 15 amino acids. The CDR3 DNA is TGTGCCAGCAGCTTAGCCCGGACAAGCTCCTACGAGCAGTACTTC. It translates to CASSLARTSSYEQYF.